This T cell receptor beta chain was documented in a study of blood T cells in healthy people across ages. A few counts support this clonotype. Antigen specificity is unknown. A sample-barcoded 5' primer and a J-beta primer mix were used in a second PCR of roughly 6 to 12 cycles. TCRdb re-derived calls from the 5' RACE reads in MiXCR, one entry per CDR3 protein. The table has 550,000 to 600,000 distinct CDR3 sequences, around 48% seen once; the top ten hold 20% to 25%. The study's findings and limits: Researchers report that TCR beta diversity correlated strongly with naive T cell percentage. Those diversity estimates obtained from one million T cells were thought to be underestimates.

No fewer than 6 million PBMCs went into each sample. After removal of 6 bases from V and 2 bases from J, the junction contained 12 bases not matched to a gene. This CDR3 comprises 17 residues. The germline V gene encodes CDR1 DFQATT and CDR2 SNEGSKA (reference sequence). Sequencing was done on a sample of blood. The clonotype was recovered from a man of 80 years or more in good health. This rearrangement joins TRBV20-1 to TRBJ2-5; TRBD2 matches at 13 bases. CDR3 in amino acids: CSAIRLAGGLDQETQYF. The CDR3 nucleotides read TGCAGTGCAATCCGACTAGCGGGAGGCCTTGATCAAGAGACCCAGTACTTC.